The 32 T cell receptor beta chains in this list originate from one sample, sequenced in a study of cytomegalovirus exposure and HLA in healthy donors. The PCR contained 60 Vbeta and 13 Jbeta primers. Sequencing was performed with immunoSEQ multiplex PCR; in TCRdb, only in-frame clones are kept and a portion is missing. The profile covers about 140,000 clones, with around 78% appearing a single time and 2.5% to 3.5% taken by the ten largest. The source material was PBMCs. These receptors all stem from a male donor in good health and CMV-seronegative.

CDR3 nucleotide sequence: TGTGCCAGCAGCACCCGGACTAGCGGGAGTTACGAGCAGTACTTC. Translating gives CASSTRTSGSYEQYF. The J gene is TRBJ2-7, the V gene TRBV5-4, with TRBD2 matching over 13 bases. With 4 bases clipped from V and 4 bases from J, the junction kept 5 bases outside the gene matches. Germline lookup yields CDR1 SGHNT and CDR2 YYREEE (reference sequence). The CDR3 length is 15 residues.

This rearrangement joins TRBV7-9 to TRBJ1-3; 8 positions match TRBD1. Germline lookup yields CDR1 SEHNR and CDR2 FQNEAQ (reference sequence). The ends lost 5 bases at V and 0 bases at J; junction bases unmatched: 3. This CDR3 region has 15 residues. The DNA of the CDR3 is TGTGCCAGCAGCACCGGGACAGGCTCTGGAAACACCATATATTTT. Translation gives CASSTGTGSGNTIYF.

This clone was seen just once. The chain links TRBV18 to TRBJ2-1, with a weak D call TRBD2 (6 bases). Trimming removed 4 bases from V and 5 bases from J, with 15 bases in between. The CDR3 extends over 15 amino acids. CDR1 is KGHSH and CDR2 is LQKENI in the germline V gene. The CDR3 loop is CASSLTGTLDNEQFF. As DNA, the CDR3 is TGTGCCAGCTCACTAACCGGGACTCTCGACAATGAGCAGTTCTTC.

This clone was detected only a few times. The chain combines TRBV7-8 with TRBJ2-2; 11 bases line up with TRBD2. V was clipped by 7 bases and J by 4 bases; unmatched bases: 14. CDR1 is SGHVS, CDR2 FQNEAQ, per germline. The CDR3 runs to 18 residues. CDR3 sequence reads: CASIKPPLLAGVTGELFF. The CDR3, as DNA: TGTGCCAGCATCAAACCCCCCTTACTAGCGGGGGTCACCGGGGAGCTGTTTTTT.

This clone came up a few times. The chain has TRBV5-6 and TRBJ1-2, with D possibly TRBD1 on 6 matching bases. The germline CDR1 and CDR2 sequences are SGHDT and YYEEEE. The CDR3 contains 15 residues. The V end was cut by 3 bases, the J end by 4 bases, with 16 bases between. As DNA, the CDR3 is TGTGCCAGCAGCTCCTATCCCACAGGGACCTATGGCTACACCTTC. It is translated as CASSSYPTGTYGYTF. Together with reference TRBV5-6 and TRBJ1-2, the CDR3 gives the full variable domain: DAGVTQSPTHLIKTRGQQVTLRCSPKSGHDTVSWYQQALGQGPQFIFQYYEEEERQRGNFPDRFSGHQFPNYSSELNVNALLLGDSALYLCASSSYPTGTYGYTFGSGTRLTVV.

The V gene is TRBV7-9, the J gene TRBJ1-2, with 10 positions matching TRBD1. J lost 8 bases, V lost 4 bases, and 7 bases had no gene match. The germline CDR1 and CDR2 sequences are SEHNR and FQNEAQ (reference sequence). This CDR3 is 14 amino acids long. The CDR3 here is CASSSSGTGAGYTF. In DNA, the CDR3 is TGTGCCAGCAGCTCGTCCGGGACAGGGGCCGGCTACACCTTC.

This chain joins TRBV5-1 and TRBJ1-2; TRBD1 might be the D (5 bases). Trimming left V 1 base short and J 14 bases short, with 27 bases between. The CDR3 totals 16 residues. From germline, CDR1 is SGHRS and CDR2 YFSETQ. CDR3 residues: CASSLYRMRQSAQWTF. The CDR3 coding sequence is TGCGCCAGCAGCTTGTATCGGATGAGACAGTCTGCTCAATGGACCTTC.

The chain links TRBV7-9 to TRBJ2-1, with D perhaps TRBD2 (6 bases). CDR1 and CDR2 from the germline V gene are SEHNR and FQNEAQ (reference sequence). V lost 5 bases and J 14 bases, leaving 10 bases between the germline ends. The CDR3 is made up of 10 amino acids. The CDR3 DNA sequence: TGTGCCAGCAGCGAGGAGGGGAAGTTCTTC. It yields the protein CASSEEGKFF.

The CDR3 loop is CAWSVIQGAGETQYF. CDR3 sequence (DNA): TGTGCCTGGAGTGTAATACAGGGGGCTGGGGAGACCCAGTACTTC. The V and J genes are TRBV30 and TRBJ2-5, with 9 bases lining up with TRBD1. The CDR3 consists of 15 residues. Germline trimming cut 0 bases from V and 5 bases from J; bases unmatched to any gene: 7. Germline CDR1 is GTSNPN and CDR2 is SVGIG (reference sequence).

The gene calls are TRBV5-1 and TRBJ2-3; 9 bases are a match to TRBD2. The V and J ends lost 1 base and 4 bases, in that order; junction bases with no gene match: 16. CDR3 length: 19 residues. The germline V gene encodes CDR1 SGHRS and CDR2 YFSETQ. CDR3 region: CASSLSPSGARGYADTQYF. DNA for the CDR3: TGCGCCAGCAGCTTGTCACCTAGCGGGGCCCGTGGGTACGCAGATACGCAGTATTTT.

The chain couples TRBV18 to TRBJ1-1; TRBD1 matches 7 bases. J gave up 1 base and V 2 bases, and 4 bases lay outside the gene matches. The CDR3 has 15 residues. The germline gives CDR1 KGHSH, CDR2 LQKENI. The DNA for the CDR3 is TGTGCCAGCTCACCAGAGGGGGCCCGGAACACTGAAGCTTTCTTT. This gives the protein CASSPEGARNTEAFF. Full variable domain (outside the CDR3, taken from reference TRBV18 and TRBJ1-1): NAGVMQNPRHLVRRRGQEARLRCSPMKGHSHVYWYRQLPEEGLKFMVYLQKENIIDESGMPKERFSAEFPKEGPSILRIQQVVRGDSAAYFCASSPEGARNTEAFFGQGTRLTVV.

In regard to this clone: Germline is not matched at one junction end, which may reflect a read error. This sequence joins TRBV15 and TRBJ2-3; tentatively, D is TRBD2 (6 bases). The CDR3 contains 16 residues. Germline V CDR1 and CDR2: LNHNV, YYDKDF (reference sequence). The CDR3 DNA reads TGTGCCTCCAGCAGCCGGATAGCGGAGCACACAGATACGCAGTATTTT. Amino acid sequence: CASSSRIAEHTDTQYF.

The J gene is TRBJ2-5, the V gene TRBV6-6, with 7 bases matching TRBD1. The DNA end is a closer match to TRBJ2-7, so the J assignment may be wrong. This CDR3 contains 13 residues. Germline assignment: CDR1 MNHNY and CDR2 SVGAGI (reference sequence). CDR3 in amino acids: CASSGRQGYEQYF. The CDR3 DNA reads TGTGCCAGCAGTGGCAGACAGGGCTACGAGCAGTACTTC.

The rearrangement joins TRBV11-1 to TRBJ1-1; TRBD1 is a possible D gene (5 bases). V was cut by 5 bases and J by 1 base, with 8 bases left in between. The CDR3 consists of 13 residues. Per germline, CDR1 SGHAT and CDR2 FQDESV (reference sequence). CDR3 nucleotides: TGTGCCAGCAGCCTCGACAGGAACACTGAAGCTTTCTTT. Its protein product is CASSLDRNTEAFF.

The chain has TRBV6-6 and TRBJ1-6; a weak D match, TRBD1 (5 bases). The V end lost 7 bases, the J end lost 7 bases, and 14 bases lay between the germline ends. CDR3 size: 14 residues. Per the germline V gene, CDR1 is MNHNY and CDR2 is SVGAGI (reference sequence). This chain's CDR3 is CASTPLEGNSPLHF. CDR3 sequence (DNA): TGTGCCAGCACCCCGCTGGAGGGGAATTCACCCCTCCACTTT.

The CDR3 spells CASSLREPSGGADEQYF. The CDR3 nucleotides read TGTGCCAGCAGCTTACGCGAGCCTAGCGGGGGGGCGGACGAGCAGTACTTC. The chain links TRBV7-6 to TRBJ2-7; 12 bases line up with TRBD2. The CDR3 runs to 17 residues. CDR1 is SGHVS, CDR2 FNYEAQ, per germline. V shed 2 bases and J 5 bases; nucleotides not matched to a gene: 10.

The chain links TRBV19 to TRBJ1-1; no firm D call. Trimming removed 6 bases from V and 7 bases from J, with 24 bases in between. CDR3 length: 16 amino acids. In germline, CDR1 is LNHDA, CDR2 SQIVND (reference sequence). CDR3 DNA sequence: TGTGCCAGTAGGCGGAGGGCCCTATCATCGGGCAGTGAAGCTTTCTTT. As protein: CASRRRALSSGSEAFF. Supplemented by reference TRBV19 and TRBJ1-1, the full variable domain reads DGGITQSPKYLFRKEGQNVTLSCEQNLNHDAMYWYRQDPGQGLRLIYYSQIVNDFQKGDIAEGYSVSREKKESFPLTVTSAQKNPTAFYLCASRRRALSSGSEAFFGQGTRLTVV.

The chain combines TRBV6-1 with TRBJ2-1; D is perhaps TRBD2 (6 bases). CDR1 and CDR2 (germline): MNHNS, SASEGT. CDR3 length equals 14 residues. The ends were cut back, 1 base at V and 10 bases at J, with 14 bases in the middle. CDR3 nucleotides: TGTGCCAGCAGTGAAGTGGGGGACTCTCGGGAGCAGTTCTTC. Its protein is CASSEVGDSREQFF.

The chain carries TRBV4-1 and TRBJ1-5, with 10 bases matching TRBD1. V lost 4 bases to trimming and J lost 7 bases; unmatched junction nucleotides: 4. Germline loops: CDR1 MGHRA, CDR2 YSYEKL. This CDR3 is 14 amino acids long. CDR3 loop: CASSLGTGEQPQHF. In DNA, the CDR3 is TGCGCCAGCAGCCTTGGGACAGGGGAACAGCCCCAGCATTTT.

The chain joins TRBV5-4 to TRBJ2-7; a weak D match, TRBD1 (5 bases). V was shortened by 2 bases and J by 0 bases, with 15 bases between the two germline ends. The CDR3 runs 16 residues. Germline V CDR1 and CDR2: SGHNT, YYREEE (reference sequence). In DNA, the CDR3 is TGTGCCAGCAGCTTTTGGGGTTCGGACAACTCCTACGAGCAGTACTTC. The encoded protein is CASSFWGSDNSYEQYF.

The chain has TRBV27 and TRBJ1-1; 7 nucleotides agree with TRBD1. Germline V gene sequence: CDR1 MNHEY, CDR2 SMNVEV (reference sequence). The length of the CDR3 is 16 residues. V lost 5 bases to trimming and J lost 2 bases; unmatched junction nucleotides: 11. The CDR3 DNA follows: TGTGCCAGCAGTCCTTATTACAGGGGTGCTAACACTGAAGCTTTCTTT. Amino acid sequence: CASSPYYRGANTEAFF.

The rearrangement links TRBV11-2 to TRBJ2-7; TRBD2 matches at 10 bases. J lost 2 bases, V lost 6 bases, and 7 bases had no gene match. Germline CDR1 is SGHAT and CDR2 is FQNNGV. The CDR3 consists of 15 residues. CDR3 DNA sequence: TGTGCCAGCAGAGCACGGACTAGCGGTACCTACGAGCAGTACTTC. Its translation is CASRARTSGTYEQYF.

CDR3 protein: CASSRGLAGGIYEQYF. The CDR3 region has the DNA TGCGCCAGCAGCCGCGGACTAGCGGGGGGAATCTACGAGCAGTACTTC. V usage is TRBV4-3 and J usage is TRBJ2-7, with TRBD2 matching over 14 bases. J gave up 3 bases and V 4 bases, and 5 bases lay outside the gene matches. The germline CDR1 and CDR2 sequences are LGHNA and YSLEER. This CDR3 has 16 residues.

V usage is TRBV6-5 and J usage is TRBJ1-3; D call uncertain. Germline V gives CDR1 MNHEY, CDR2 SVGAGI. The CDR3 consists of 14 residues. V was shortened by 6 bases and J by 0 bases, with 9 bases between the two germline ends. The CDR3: CASRARYSGNTIYF. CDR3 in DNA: TGTGCCAGCAGGGCCCGATACTCTGGAAACACCATATATTTT.

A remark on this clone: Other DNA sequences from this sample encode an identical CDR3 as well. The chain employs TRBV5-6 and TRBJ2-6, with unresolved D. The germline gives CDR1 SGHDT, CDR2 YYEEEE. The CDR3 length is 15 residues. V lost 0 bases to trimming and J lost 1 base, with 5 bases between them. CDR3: CASSLAGSGANVLTF. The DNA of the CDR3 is TGTGCCAGCAGCTTGGCGGGTTCTGGGGCCAACGTCCTGACTTTC.

The CDR3 region is CASSGNRDYLDGETQYF. The CDR3 region has the DNA TGTGCCAGTAGTGGAAACCGGGACTATCTAGATGGGGAGACCCAGTACTTC. The chain employs TRBV19 and TRBJ2-5, with 7 positions matching TRBD2. Losses at the gene ends were 5 bases for V and 5 bases for J; bases not matched to a gene: 17. CDR3 length: 17 residues. From germline, CDR1 is LNHDA and CDR2 SQIVND (reference sequence).

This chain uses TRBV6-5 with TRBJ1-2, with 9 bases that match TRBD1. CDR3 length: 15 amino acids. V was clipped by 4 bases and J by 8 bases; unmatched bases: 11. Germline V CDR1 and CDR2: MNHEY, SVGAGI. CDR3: CASSSGTGNTWGYTF. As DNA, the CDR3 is TGTGCCAGCAGTTCGGGGACAGGGAACACTTGGGGCTACACCTTC.

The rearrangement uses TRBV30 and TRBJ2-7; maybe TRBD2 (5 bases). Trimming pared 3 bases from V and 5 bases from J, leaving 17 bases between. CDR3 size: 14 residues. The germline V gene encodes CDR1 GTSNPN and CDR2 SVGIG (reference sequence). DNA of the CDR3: TGTGCCTGGAGCGTAGGGCTAGCCGGCCACGAGCAGTACTTC. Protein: CAWSVGLAGHEQYF.

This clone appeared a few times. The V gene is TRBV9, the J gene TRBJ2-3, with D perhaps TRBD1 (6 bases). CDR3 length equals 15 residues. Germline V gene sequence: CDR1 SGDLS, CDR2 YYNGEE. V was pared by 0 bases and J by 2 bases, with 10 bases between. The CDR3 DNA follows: TGTGCCAGCAGCGTAGCAGGGGCTGACACAGATACGCAGTATTTT. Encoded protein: CASSVAGADTDTQYF.

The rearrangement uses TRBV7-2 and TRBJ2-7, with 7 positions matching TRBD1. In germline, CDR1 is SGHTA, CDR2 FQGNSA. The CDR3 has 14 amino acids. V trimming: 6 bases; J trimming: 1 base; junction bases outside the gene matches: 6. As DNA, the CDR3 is TGTGCCAGCAGAAATCCGGGACAGTCCTACGAGCAGTACTTC. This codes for CASRNPGQSYEQYF.

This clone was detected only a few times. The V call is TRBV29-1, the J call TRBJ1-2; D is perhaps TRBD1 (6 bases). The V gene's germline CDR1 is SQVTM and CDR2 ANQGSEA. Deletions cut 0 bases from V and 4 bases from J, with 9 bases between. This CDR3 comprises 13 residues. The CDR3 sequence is CSVEDGTSYGYTF. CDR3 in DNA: TGCAGCGTTGAAGATGGGACATCCTATGGCTACACCTTC.

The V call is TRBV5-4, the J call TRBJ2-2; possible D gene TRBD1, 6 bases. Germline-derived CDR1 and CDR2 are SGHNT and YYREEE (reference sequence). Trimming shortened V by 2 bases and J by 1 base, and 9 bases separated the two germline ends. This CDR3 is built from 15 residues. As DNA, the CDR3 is TGTGCCAGCAGCTTCTCAGGGGTGAACACCGGGGAGCTGTTTTTT. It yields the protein CASSFSGVNTGELFF. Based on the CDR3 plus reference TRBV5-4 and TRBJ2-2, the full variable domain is ETGVTQSPTHLIKTRGQQVTLRCSSQSGHNTVSWYQQALGQGPQFIFQYYREEENGRGNFPPRFSGLQFPNYSSELNVNALELDDSALYLCASSFSGVNTGELFFGEGSRLTVL.